The 28 T cell receptor beta chains below come from one sample, sequenced in a study of T cells expressing NK-cell markers. TCRdb re-called the 5' RACE reads, yielding one record per CDR3 amino acid sequence without DNA. The clone table shows around 140,000 distinct CDR3 sequences, with the ten largest holding 12%. Sequenced: blood T cells: a sorted CD56 or NKG2C T cell subset, CD4+ or CD8+ T cells, or bulk PBMC T cells (not recorded which). All receptors come from a man aged 18 to 35 in good health.

This chain links TRBV6-5 with TRBJ2-3; no DNA is available, so the TRBD2 call from TCRdb remains unchecked. The CDR3 consists of 15 residues. CDR1 and CDR2 (germline): MNHEY, SVGAGI. CDR3 protein: CASSYASGSADTQYF.

The V gene is TRBV15, the J gene TRBJ2-1; without DNA, the TCRdb call of TRBD1 cannot be checked. Germline V gene data show CDR1 as LNHNV and CDR2 as YYDKDF (reference sequence). CDR3 length: 14 amino acids. CDR3 sequence reads: CATSRGQGGNEQFF.

The chain combines TRBV24-1 with TRBJ2-5; TCRdb's assignment of TRBD1 cannot be checked, as there is no DNA. The CDR3 has 14 residues. Germline CDR1 KGHDR, CDR2 SFDVKD. This chain's CDR3 is CATSDGTAQETQYF.

V usage is TRBV29-1 and J usage is TRBJ2-7; TCRdb's D gene call, TRBD1, goes unchecked for lack of DNA. The CDR3 is 13 amino acids. Germline loops: CDR1 SQVTM, CDR2 ANQGSEA. The CDR3 here is CSVVRGEAYEQYF.

The chain uses TRBV25-1 and TRBJ2-1; TCRdb outputs TRBD2, but without DNA this stays unchecked. Germline CDR1 is MGHDK and CDR2 is SYGVNS. The CDR3 is 14 amino acids. The CDR3 spells CASGGSGRPNEQFF. The variable domain in full, with the rest retrieved from reference TRBV25-1 and TRBJ2-1, is EADIYQTPRYLVIGTGKKITLECSQTMGHDKMYWYQQDPGMELHLIHYSYGVNSTEKGDLSSESTVSRIRTEHFPLTLESARPSHTSQYLCASGGSGRPNEQFFGPGTRLTVL.

J is TRBJ2-1 and V is TRBV2; absent DNA, TCRdb's TRBD1 call cannot be checked. The CDR3 sequence is 14 residues long. CDR1 and CDR2 from the germline V gene are SNHLY and FYNNEI. This CDR3 is CASLDPGGRDEQFF.

The V call is TRBV29-1, the J call TRBJ1-2; lacking DNA, the TRBD1 call made by TCRdb goes unchecked. Germline lookup yields CDR1 SQVTM and CDR2 ANQGSEA. The CDR3 has 13 residues. The CDR3 loop reads CSDLTGDGYGYTF. The full variable domain, rest sourced from reference TRBV29-1 and TRBJ1-2, is SAVISQKPSRDICQRGTSLTIQCQVDSQVTMMFWYRQQPGQSLTLIATANQGSEATYESGFVIDKFPISRPNLTFSTLTVSNMSPEDSSIYLCSDLTGDGYGYTFGSGTRLTVV.

The rearrangement uses TRBV2 and TRBJ2-1; absent DNA, TCRdb's TRBD2 call cannot be checked. The CDR3 extends over 15 amino acids. Germline CDR1 and CDR2: SNHLY and FYNNEI. The CDR3: CASSAEVAGYNEQFF. Full variable domain (outside the CDR3, taken from reference TRBV2 and TRBJ2-1): EPEVTQTPSHQVTQMGQEVILRCVPISNHLYFYWYRQILGQKVEFLVSFYNNEISEKSEIFDDQFSVERPDGSNFTLKIRSTKLEDSAMYFCASSAEVAGYNEQFFGPGTRLTVL.

V gene TRBV7-2 combines with J gene TRBJ2-6; the D call of TRBD1 rests on TCRdb alone, since no DNA is present to check it. This CDR3 region has 22 residues. Germline loops: CDR1 SGHTA, CDR2 FQGNSA. The CDR3 here is CASSGRSPGIPAPFSGANVLTF.

The chain combines TRBV11-2 with TRBJ2-2; TCRdb outputs TRBD2, but without DNA this stays unchecked. This CDR3 contains 21 residues. The V gene's germline CDR1 is SGHAT and CDR2 FQNNGV. The CDR3 loop is CASSLPRREGLAGGNTGELFF.

This chain connects TRBV12-3 or TRBV12-4 to TRBJ1-1. CDR3 length equals 15 residues. CDR3 amino acids: CASSLRPRSDTEAFF.

V is TRBV20-1 and J is TRBJ2-7; TCRdb picks TRBD1, but there is no DNA to check that call. The germline gives CDR1 DFQATT, CDR2 SNEGSKA (reference sequence). The CDR3 has 12 amino acids. CDR3 loop: CSARGDSYEQYF.

The V and J genes are TRBV14 and TRBJ2-3; TCRdb indicates TRBD1, and absent DNA this call remains unverified. Germline CDR1 and CDR2: SGHDN and FVKESK. The CDR3 contains 13 residues. The CDR3 protein is CASSPPVTSTQYF.

The V call is TRBV6-4, the J call TRBJ2-2. The CDR3 consists of 12 residues. Per the germline V gene, CDR1 is MRHNA and CDR2 is SNTAGT. CDR3 residues: CASSDSVGELFF.

The CDR3 reads CATSVGRGAGNQPQHF. The V and J genes are TRBV24-1 and TRBJ1-5. CDR1 and CDR2 (germline): KGHDR, SFDVKD. The CDR3 covers 16 residues.

The J gene is TRBJ2-3, the V gene TRBV3-1; the TCRdb D gene call, TRBD2, has no DNA to confirm it. The germline V gene encodes CDR1 LGHDT and CDR2 YNNKEL (reference sequence). This CDR3 has 15 amino acids. The chain's CDR3 is CASSQGLDRADTQYF.

CDR3: CATSDPKSGTGTADTQYF. V is TRBV24-1 and J is TRBJ2-3; TCRdb reports TRBD1, a call that lacks DNA to check it against. The CDR3 is 18 amino acids. The V gene's germline CDR1 is KGHDR and CDR2 SFDVKD.

CDR3 residues: CSVEVAGGSYEQYF. The rearrangement joins TRBV29-1 to TRBJ2-7. CDR3 length: 14 amino acids. Germline CDR1 is SQVTM and CDR2 is ANQGSEA.

This chain uses TRBV9 with TRBJ2-1; TCRdb names TRBD1, which stays unverified in the absence of DNA. This CDR3 comprises 16 residues. Germline CDR1 is SGDLS and CDR2 is YYNGEE. CDR3 region: CASSGPMNPGGNEQFF. Full variable domain (outside the CDR3, taken from reference TRBV9 and TRBJ2-1): DSGVTQTPKHLITATGQRVTLRCSPRSGDLSVYWYQQSLDQGLQFLIQYYNGEERAKGNILERFSAQQFPDLHSELNLSSLELGDSALYFCASSGPMNPGGNEQFFGPGTRLTVL.

The chain has TRBV7-2 and TRBJ2-2. Germline V lookup: CDR1 SGHTA, CDR2 FQGNSA. The CDR3 covers 12 residues. The CDR3 is CASSRDTGELFF.

This sequence joins TRBV4-2 and TRBJ2-3; TCRdb picks TRBD1, but there is no DNA to check that call. The CDR3 extends over 17 amino acids. The V gene's germline CDR1 is LGHNA and CDR2 YNFKEQ. CDR3 protein: CASSQPWDREFTDTQYF.

The chain combines TRBV5-1 with TRBJ2-5; TCRdb returns TRBD1, unconfirmable since there is no DNA. CDR1 SGHRS and CDR2 YFSETQ come from the germline V gene. The CDR3 covers 15 residues. The CDR3 here is CASSWGTAYQETQYF.

This rearrangement joins TRBV5-6 to TRBJ2-1; the D call from TCRdb, TRBD2, cannot be confirmed without DNA. Germline V gene sequence: CDR1 SGHDT, CDR2 YYEEEE. This CDR3 region has 15 residues. CDR3: CASSWGTSAYNEQFF.

The CDR3 protein is CASTLLQGQETQYF. The rearrangement uses TRBV6-2 or TRBV6-3 and TRBJ2-5; the D call from TCRdb, TRBD1, cannot be confirmed without DNA. The CDR3 has 14 residues. Germline CDR1 reads MNHEY; CDR2 reads SVGEGT.

The chain joins TRBV27 to TRBJ1-1; TCRdb outputs TRBD1, but without DNA this stays unchecked. Germline V lookup: CDR1 MNHEY, CDR2 SMNVEV (reference sequence). This CDR3 contains 15 residues. This CDR3 reads CASSPNSQGNTEAFF.

The gene calls are TRBV24-1 and TRBJ2-3; TCRdb proposes TRBD1, but this gene call is untestable without DNA. CDR1 KGHDR and CDR2 SFDVKD come from the germline V gene. The CDR3 has 16 residues. The CDR3 protein is CATSSEMDRGRDTQYF.

CDR3 in amino acids: CASSSSRDGEEKLFF. The chain joins TRBV18 to TRBJ1-4; the TCRdb D gene call, TRBD1, has no DNA to confirm it. Germline CDR1 is KGHSH and CDR2 is LQKENI. This CDR3 has 15 amino acids.

The gene calls are TRBV12-5 and TRBJ2-5. This CDR3 is 13 amino acids long. Germline-derived CDR1 and CDR2 are LGHNT and FRNRAP. CDR3 region: CASAVQTLKTQYF.